This TCR beta chain was documented in a study of blood T cells in healthy people across ages. Turning to the study itself: Template switching picked up about one barcoded beta molecule for each two T cells. Study results and limitations: Estimated diversity across one million T cells was deemed an underestimate.

PCR was performed a second time for roughly 7 to 12 cycles using a sample-barcoded 5' primer and a J-beta primer mix. MiXCR, run by TCRdb on the 5' RACE reads, gives a single entry per CDR3 protein. The data show 900,000 to 950,000 distinct CDR3 sequences, under 35% seen once. The table lists this clonotype with a few counts. Its antigen is still unknown. CDR1 is SGHNT, CDR2 YENEEA, per germline. This CDR3 comprises 16 residues. The V gene end was trimmed by 5 bases and the J gene end by 0 bases; junction bases not matched to a gene: 6. Researchers collected 7.5 to 10 milliliters of peripheral blood from every single donor. These data were also filed under a second study, of T cells of mothers and their children. That work adds: When the second PCR was run, its M1S primer added sample barcodes and 2-4 random nucleotides.

The chain has TRBV11-3 and TRBJ2-1, with 8 bases that match TRBD1. Source material: blood. The TCR comes from a middle-aged woman in good health. CDR3: CASSHDRGSSYNEQFF. The CDR3 DNA is TGTGCCAGCAGCCACGACAGGGGAAGCTCCTACAATGAGCAGTTCTTC.